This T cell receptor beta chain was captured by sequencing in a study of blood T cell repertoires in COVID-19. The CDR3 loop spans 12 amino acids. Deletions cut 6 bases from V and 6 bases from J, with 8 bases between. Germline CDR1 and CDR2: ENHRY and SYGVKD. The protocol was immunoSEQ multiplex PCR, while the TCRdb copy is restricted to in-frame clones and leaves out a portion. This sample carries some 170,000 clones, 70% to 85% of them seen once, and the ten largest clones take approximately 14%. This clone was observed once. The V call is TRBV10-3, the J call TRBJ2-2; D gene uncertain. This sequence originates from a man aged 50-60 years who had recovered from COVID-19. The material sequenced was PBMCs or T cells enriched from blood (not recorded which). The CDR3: CAIRSVAGELFF. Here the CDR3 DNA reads TGTGCCATCAGGAGCGTCGCCGGGGAGCTGTTTTTT.